This TCR beta chain comes out of a study of beta chain features in type 1 diabetes. Cell sorting via CD45RO/CCR7/CD25/CD127/CD95/CD27 was performed to obtain CD4+ naive, central memory, regulatory and stem cell-like memory cells. The CDR3 length is 13 residues. The germline V gene encodes CDR1 SGHVS and CDR2 FNYEAQ. V was trimmed by 3 bases and J by 4 bases, leaving 9 bases between them. On this clone: Its antigen is undetermined.

The study, taken as a whole, reports: The study found moderately but significantly shorter TCRB CDR3s in all four CD4+ subsets of Type 1 diabetes patients. The question of HLA type influencing TCRB rearrangement was one that remained unresolved here. Compared with healthy donors, patients appeared to share more similar naive, central memory and regulatory TCRB repertoires.

cDNA synthesis used the whole RNA isolate, giving expressed TCRB sequences. Some 4 million reads were obtained on average from naive, central memory and regulatory T cell samples. Profiling relied on immunoSEQ multiplex PCR, and the TCRdb table lists in-frame clones only, not all of them. Seen here are about 160,000 clones, 10% observed once, and the top ten hold approximately 0.46%. The chain uses TRBV7-6 and TRBJ1-2, with D possibly matching TRBD1 (6 bases). Source material: central memory CD4+ T cells from blood. This clonotype was sampled from a man aged 25-45 years with type 1 diabetes. The CDR3 spells CASSLSGAYGYTF. DNA for the CDR3: TGTGCCAGCAGCTTGTCAGGGGCCTATGGCTACACCTTC.